These 28 T cell receptor beta chains came from one sample sequenced in a study of blood T cell repertoires in COVID-19. TCRdb's copy holds only in-frame clones and misses some; the assay was immunoSEQ multiplex PCR. The repertoire includes fewer than 45,000 clones, about 85% of them detected once, and 25% to 35% sits in the top ten. Sequencing was carried out using peripheral blood. The receptors stem from a woman aged 80 or older with acute or convalescent COVID-19.

The chain carries TRBV10-3 and TRBJ1-3; D gene unclear. The CDR3 contains 14 residues. Deletions cut 6 bases from V and 0 bases from J, with 9 bases between. Germline V lookup: CDR1 ENHRY, CDR2 SYGVKD. CDR3 in DNA: TGTGCCATCAGGAGGGATGCCTCTGGAAACACCATATATTTT. Translation: CAIRRDASGNTIYF.

This chain uses TRBV5-4 with TRBJ2-1; 9 bases map to TRBD2. Germline V gene lookup returns CDR1 SGHNT and CDR2 YYREEE (reference sequence). This CDR3 comprises 14 residues. J gave up 4 bases and V 4 bases, and 3 bases lay outside the gene matches. As DNA, the CDR3 is TGTGCCAGCAGCCCGACTAGCGGATACAATGAGCAGTTCTTC. Its protein product is CASSPTSGYNEQFF.

The chain links TRBV28 to TRBJ1-5; 11 bases match TRBD1. Germline V gives CDR1 MDHEN, CDR2 SYDVKM. The CDR3 runs to 13 residues. J was trimmed by 13 bases and V by 6 bases; bases with no gene match: 8. The CDR3: CASRGQGELGQHF. CDR3 bases: TGTGCCAGCAGGGGACAGGGGGAACTCGGGCAGCATTTT.

This chain uses TRBV30 with TRBJ2-7; D is perhaps TRBD1 (6 bases). The CDR3 has 12 amino acids. Germline V gene lookup returns CDR1 GTSNPN and CDR2 SVGIG (reference sequence). The CDR3 DNA reads TGTGCTCAGAGTAGGGGCAGGGGAGAGCAGTACTTC. Translating it yields CAQSRGRGEQYF.

This rearrangement joins TRBV19 to TRBJ2-7; 7 positions match TRBD1. Germline V gives CDR1 LNHDA, CDR2 SQIVND (reference sequence). The CDR3 loop spans 14 amino acids. The J segment lost 4 bases and the V segment lost 4 bases, leaving 7 bases of the junction unmatched. CDR3 coding DNA: TGTGCCAGTAGTAGGGGACAGTCCGTTTACGAGCAGTACTTC. Its protein product is CASSRGQSVYEQYF.

The rearrangement links TRBV13 to TRBJ2-7, with 10 bases matching TRBD2. Trimming took 0 bases from V and 6 from J; bases not matched to a gene: 5. The CDR3 extends over 15 amino acids. CDR1 PRHDT and CDR2 FYEKMQ come from the germline V gene (reference sequence). The CDR3 sequence is CASSLGLAGAGEQYF. As DNA, the CDR3 is TGTGCCAGCAGCTTAGGCCTAGCGGGAGCTGGCGAGCAGTACTTC.

The DNA of the CDR3 is TGTGCCAGCAGCTCGACTAGCGGTACTTCCTACGAGCAGTACTTC. Translated: CASSSTSGTSYEQYF. The gene calls are TRBV7-2 and TRBJ2-7; 9 nucleotides align to TRBD2. J was trimmed by 1 base and V by 4 bases; bases with no gene match: 5. The CDR3 length is 15 residues. Germline lookup yields CDR1 SGHTA and CDR2 FQGNSA.

The chain combines TRBV19 with TRBJ2-5, with 9 positions matching TRBD1. The CDR3 runs to 13 residues. CDR1 LNHDA and CDR2 SQIVND come from the germline V gene (reference sequence). Unmatched junction bases numbered 10, after V lost 10 bases and J lost 7 bases. CDR3 coding DNA: TGTGCCACAAGGCCGGGACAGGGACTGACCCAGTACTTC. Translation gives CATRPGQGLTQYF. Complete variable domain (other parts from reference TRBV19 and TRBJ2-5): DGGITQSPKYLFRKEGQNVTLSCEQNLNHDAMYWYRQDPGQGLRLIYYSQIVNDFQKGDIAEGYSVSREKKESFPLTVTSAQKNPTAFYLCATRPGQGLTQYFGPGTRLLVL.

The V and J genes are TRBV18 and TRBJ2-1; 10 bases are a match to TRBD1. CDR1 KGHSH and CDR2 LQKENI come from the germline V gene. V lost 6 bases, J lost 8 bases, and 13 bases stayed unmatched. The CDR3 is 16 residues long. DNA of the CDR3: TGTGCCAGCTCTGGCCCCGGGACAGGGGCTTTGGATGAGCAGTTCTTC. Translation: CASSGPGTGALDEQFF.

The chain links TRBV6-6 to TRBJ2-1; 13 bases fit TRBD2. V lost 7 bases and J lost 9; bases outside the gene matches: 3. CDR1 is MNHNY, CDR2 SVGAGI, per germline (reference sequence). There are 13 residues in the CDR3. CDR3 sequence: CASTGTSGIEQFF. CDR3 nucleotides: TGTGCCAGCACCGGGACTAGCGGGATTGAGCAGTTCTTC.

The chain employs TRBV6-6 and TRBJ2-3; tentatively, D is TRBD1 (6 bases). In germline, CDR1 is MNHNY, CDR2 SVGAGI (reference sequence). V was pared by 2 bases and J by 8 bases, with 14 bases between. The CDR3 consists of 14 residues. The DNA for the CDR3 is TGTGCCAGCAGTTACGGGGGCCCCTCCGCTACGCAGTATTTT. Its protein is CASSYGGPSATQYF.

The CDR3 nucleotides are TGCGCCAGCAGCCAAGATCGGGTTACGGACGAGCAGTACTTC. Encoded protein: CASSQDRVTDEQYF. J is TRBJ2-7 and V is TRBV4-1; D gene unclear. In germline, CDR1 is MGHRA, CDR2 YSYEKL. The CDR3 contains 14 residues. V was trimmed by 0 bases and J by 5 bases, leaving 11 bases between them.

The rearrangement uses TRBV30 and TRBJ2-7, with a possible D match to TRBD1 (7 bases). Per germline, CDR1 GTSNPN and CDR2 SVGIG (reference sequence). Trimming took 4 bases from V and 7 from J, leaving 17 bases between them. The CDR3 has 13 amino acids. CDR3 loop: CAWNRQGAGEQYF. CDR3 DNA sequence: TGTGCCTGGAATCGACAGGGTGCGGGGGAGCAGTACTTC.

This clone is a singleton in its sample. V gene TRBV5-1 combines with J gene TRBJ2-1; 7 nucleotides align to TRBD1. The germline V gene has CDR1 SGHRS and CDR2 YFSETQ. With 3 bases clipped from V and 2 bases from J, the junction kept 8 bases outside the gene matches. This CDR3 contains 16 residues. The CDR3 sequence is CASSSTGESAYNEQFF. The CDR3 nucleotides are TGCGCCAGCAGCTCCACAGGGGAGTCAGCCTACAATGAGCAGTTCTTC.

This chain joins TRBV15 and TRBJ2-6, with 9 bases fitting TRBD2. Trimming at V came to 5 bases and at J to 0 bases, leaving 8 bases not matched to a gene. Germline V gene sequence: CDR1 LNHNV, CDR2 YYDKDF (reference sequence). The CDR3 length is 18 residues. The CDR3 bases are TGTGCCACCAGCGGACTTAGCGGGGGCATCTCTGGGGCCAACGTCCTGACTTTC. Translating gives CATSGLSGGISGANVLTF.

The chain couples TRBV11-2 to TRBJ1-2; D unresolved. Germline CDR1 SGHAT, CDR2 FQNNGV. The CDR3 has 13 amino acids. V lost 4 bases, J lost 8 bases, and 14 bases lay in between. The CDR3 DNA reads TGTGCCAGCAGCTCCCCCCAGGAAGGAGGCTACACCTTC. Translating it yields CASSSPQEGGYTF.

The J gene is TRBJ2-7, the V gene TRBV3-1 (or the pseudogene TRBV3-2), with 10 bases identical to TRBD2. V was clipped by 0 bases and J by 6 bases; unmatched bases: 14. CDR1 and CDR2 from the germline V gene are LGHDT and YNNKEL (reference sequence). This CDR3 is built from 18 residues. CDR3 DNA: TGTGCCAGCAGCCAAGACCTCCTCGGTCTAGCGGGAGACCCCGAGCAGTACTTC. The encoded protein is CASSQDLLGLAGDPEQYF.

The sample holds a few counts of this clone. The V call is TRBV2, the J call TRBJ2-2; D is ambiguous. Trimming stripped 3 bases from V and 5 bases from J, with 10 bases between. CDR1 and CDR2 from the germline V gene are SNHLY and FYNNEI. The CDR3 extends over 14 amino acids. CDR3 amino acids: CASSDRRFTGELFF. The CDR3, as DNA: TGTGCCAGCAGTGATCGGCGGTTTACCGGGGAGCTGTTTTTT.

The chain combines TRBV4-1 with TRBJ1-2; no clear D gene. CDR3 length: 11 amino acids. The germline V gene encodes CDR1 MGHRA and CDR2 YSYEKL. V was pared by 0 bases and J by 8 bases, with 4 bases between. This CDR3 is CASSQESGYTF. The CDR3 nucleotides are TGCGCCAGCAGCCAAGAAAGCGGCTACACCTTC.

DNA for the CDR3: TGCGCCAGCAGTGAGTCCGGGGGGCGGCAGCCCCAGCATTTT. Protein sequence: CASSESGGRQPQHF. This chain joins TRBV10-2 and TRBJ1-5; a weak D match, TRBD1 (6 bases). CDR1 and CDR2 (germline): WSHSY, SAAADI. V lost 0 bases to trimming and J lost 7 bases, with 10 bases between them. This CDR3 has 14 amino acids.

The chain couples TRBV5-4 to TRBJ2-3; 8 bases fit TRBD2. The CDR3 totals 15 residues. In germline, CDR1 is SGHNT, CDR2 YYREEE (reference sequence). V lost 1 base to trimming and J lost 1 base; unmatched junction nucleotides: 2. The DNA of the CDR3 is TGTGCCAGCAGCTTGACTAGCGGCGGCACAGATACGCAGTATTTT. As protein: CASSLTSGGTDTQYF.

V gene TRBV19 combines with J gene TRBJ2-4; possibly TRBD1 for D (6 bases). CDR1 and CDR2 (germline): LNHDA, SQIVND (reference sequence). Trimming removed 8 bases from V and 9 bases from J, with 17 bases in between. CDR3 size: 13 residues. CDR3 bases: TGTGCCAGTGGATGGACAGCTCTGGGCATTCAGTACTTC. It encodes CASGWTALGIQYF.

The chain links TRBV19 to TRBJ2-1, with TRBD1 as a possible D gene (6 bases). There are 13 residues in the CDR3. Germline loops: CDR1 LNHDA, CDR2 SQIVND (reference sequence). The V gene lost 7 bases and the J gene lost 8 bases, with 15 bases spanning the gap. CDR3 amino acids: CASTLDRTDEQFF. Written as DNA, the CDR3 is TGTGCCAGTACCCTCGACAGGACCGATGAGCAGTTCTTC.

Only a few counts were recorded for this clone. The rearrangement uses TRBV16 and TRBJ1-1; possible D gene TRBD1, 5 bases. V lost 3 bases to trimming and J lost 2 bases, with 13 bases between them. The CDR3 has 15 residues. The germline gives CDR1 KGHSY, CDR2 FQNENV. The CDR3 protein is CASSHLGAGNTEAFF. Here the CDR3 DNA reads TGTGCCAGCAGCCACCTAGGGGCCGGAAACACTGAAGCTTTCTTT.

The J gene is TRBJ1-2, the V gene TRBV5-6; tentatively, D is TRBD1 (5 bases). This CDR3 contains 16 residues. The V gene lost 0 bases and the J gene lost 4 bases, with 16 bases spanning the gap. Germline CDR1 SGHDT, CDR2 YYEEEE. Here the CDR3 reads CASSLESLGQFYGYTF. The CDR3, as DNA: TGTGCCAGCAGCTTGGAGTCCTTGGGGCAGTTCTATGGCTACACCTTC.

This chain uses TRBV7-9 with TRBJ2-5; maybe TRBD2 (6 bases). Germline V gene lookup returns CDR1 SEHNR and CDR2 FQNEAQ (reference sequence). This CDR3 is 14 amino acids long. Trimming took off 5 bases at V and 2 bases at J, with 12 bases between the two ends. CDR3 in amino acids: CASSVRLDQETQYF. CDR3 nucleotide sequence: TGTGCCAGCAGCGTGCGACTAGATCAAGAGACCCAGTACTTC.

This clone occurred once. The gene calls are TRBV3-1 (or the pseudogene TRBV3-2) and TRBJ2-3; no firm D call. The germline V gene encodes CDR1 LGHDT and CDR2 YNNKEL (reference sequence). Trimming pared 4 bases from V and 10 bases from J, leaving 12 bases between. The CDR3 covers 12 residues. The CDR3 DNA follows: TGTGCCAGCAGCCTTTCCCAGAGCGCGCAGTATTTT. Translation gives CASSLSQSAQYF.

The gene calls are TRBV6-2 or TRBV6-3 and TRBJ2-3; TRBD2 might be the D (5 bases). V lost 0 bases to trimming and J lost 4 bases, with 8 bases between them. CDR1 is MNHEY and CDR2 is SVGEGT in the germline V gene. This CDR3 is 14 amino acids long. The CDR3 sequence: CASSYSGVADTQYF. As DNA, the CDR3 is TGTGCCAGCAGTTACTCGGGAGTTGCAGATACGCAGTATTTT.